This T cell receptor (beta chain) is from a study of cytomegalovirus exposure and HLA in healthy donors. General observations from the study: Some V segments, including TRBV6-2 and TRBV6-3, were excluded as indistinguishable.

The primer mix had 60 Vbeta and 13 Jbeta primers. Method: immunoSEQ multiplex PCR; TCRdb's copy keeps in-frame clones and lacks some. The sample lists approximately 190,000 clones, around three quarters occurring once. This CDR3 has 12 amino acids. The germline V gene has CDR1 GTSNPN and CDR2 SVGIG (reference sequence). The ends were cut back, 1 base at V and 2 bases at J, with 5 bases in the middle. On this clone itself: The antigen is not known.

The TCR originated in a woman aged 25 to 39 in good health and CMV-seropositive. The sample taken for sequencing was PBMCs. The gene calls are TRBV30 and TRBJ1-1; no clear D. This chain's CDR3 is CAWSALNTEAFF. The CDR3 DNA reads TGTGCCTGGAGTGCCTTAAACACTGAAGCTTTCTTT.